A selection of T cell receptor beta chains follows, all from one sample in a study of T cell responses to AZD1222 COVID-19 vaccine. Sequenced by immunoSEQ multiplex PCR; TCRdb stores in-frame clones only, minus some. The data show 110,000 or so clones, with around 87% seen just once and roughly 2.5% held by the top ten. Sequenced material: peripheral blood, taken on day 0 of AZD1222 vaccination. Every receptor here comes from an adult in good health. Both conserved end residues are part of each CDR3. D genes are given only for firm matches. The size field is filled for only some rows; it gives once, few, many or a size class.

v_call	d_call	clone_size	j_call	cdr3_nt	cdr3_aa
TRBV19	TRBD2	-	TRBJ2-1	TGTGCCAGTAGTCTCCTCCCTAGCGGGCAAGCCTACAATGAGCAGTTCTTC	CASSLLPSGQAYNEQFF
TRBV5-4	-	-	TRBJ2-3	TGTGCCAGCAGTCAAACGGGTGGAGATACGCAGTATTTT	CASSQTGGDTQYF
TRBV19	-	-	TRBJ2-2	TGTGCCAGCCGAGAAAGCACCTACGGGGAGCTGTTTTTT	CASRESTYGELFF
TRBV3-1/TRBV3-2	TRBD2	-	TRBJ2-1	TGTGCCAGCAGCCGAAATCGCGGGACTAGCGGGAGGGGCGAGCAGTTCTTC	CASSRNRGTSGRGEQFF
TRBV2	-	few	TRBJ2-1	TGTGCCAGCACGTGGAACAATGAGCAGTTCTTC	CASTWNNEQFF
TRBV7-8	TRBD2	few	TRBJ2-1	TGTGCCAGCAGCTTAGCCGGGGGGGCCGTGGATGAGCAGTTCTTC	CASSLAGGAVDEQFF
TRBV19	TRBD2	few	TRBJ2-1	TGTGCCAGTAGTATCCCAGGGACTAGGGCCAATGAGCAGTTCTTC	CASSIPGTRANEQFF
TRBV3-1/TRBV3-2	-	-	TRBJ1-5	TGTGCCAGCAGTACCTCTGGCGGGGTCAATCAGCCCCAGCATTTT	CASSTSGGVNQPQHF
TRBV4-3	TRBD2	once	TRBJ2-5	TGCGCCAGCAGCCCGGACGGCGGGGCGGGACGGGGGGTCGAGACCCAGTACTTC	CASSPDGGAGRGVETQYF
TRBV28	-	-	TRBJ2-7	TGTGCCAGCAGTTTATACCAACTGAGCTCCTACGAGCAGTACTTC	CASSLYQLSSYEQYF
TRBV14	-	-	TRBJ1-2	TGTGCCAGCAGCCAGGCAGTTAACTATGGCTACACCTTC	CASSQAVNYGYTF
TRBV18	TRBD1	few	TRBJ1-1	TGTGCCAGCTCACCACCGGGACAGGGGAGGACTGAAGCTTTCTTT	CASSPPGQGRTEAFF
TRBV28	TRBD1	few	TRBJ2-3	TGTGCCAGCAGCCCACCCCGGGACAGGACGAGTATCACGCAGTATTTT	CASSPPRDRTSITQYF
TRBV11-2	-	-	TRBJ2-1	TGTGCCAGCAGCTTCTCCCCGACGCTGGGGGATGAGCAGTTCTTC	CASSFSPTLGDEQFF
TRBV29-1	-	few	TRBJ2-3	TGCAGCGTTGGGCAGGGCATGACGGATACGCAGTATTTT	CSVGQGMTDTQYF
TRBV3-1/TRBV3-2	TRBD2	-	TRBJ2-1	TGTGCCAGCAGCCAAGACACATGGGAGTTCGCGCGCGGGAGGGCCCATGAGCAGTTCTTC	CASSQDTWEFARGRAHEQFF
TRBV28	TRBD2	-	TRBJ2-7	TGTGCCAGCAGGAGCGGGACGCGGGGCGAGCAGTACTTC	CASRSGTRGEQYF
TRBV2	TRBD1	-	TRBJ2-7	TGTGCCAGCAGTCCCGGGACAGGGGGCTACGAGCAGTACTTC	CASSPGTGGYEQYF
TRBV2	-	-	TRBJ1-6	TGTGCCAGCAGTGAAGCGGGGTATTCACCCCTCCACTTT	CASSEAGYSPLHF
TRBV7-9	TRBD1	-	TRBJ1-4	TGTGCCAGCAGAGGGACAGGGACTAAACTGTTTTTT	CASRGTGTKLFF
TRBV10-3	-	-	TRBJ2-7	TGTGCCATCAGTGGGTTGGCCTCCGAGCAGTACTTC	CAISGLASEQYF
TRBV11-1	TRBD1	-	TRBJ1-1	TGTGCCAGCAGCCCGAGGACAGGTATGAACACTGAAGCTTTCTTT	CASSPRTGMNTEAFF
TRBV14	-	-	TRBJ1-6	TGTGCCAGCAGCCATGCGCCTTATTCACCCCTCCACTTT	CASSHAPYSPLHF
TRBV19	-	-	TRBJ1-1	TGTGCCAGTACCGCGGGACCGGGGAGGGGCGGTGAAGCTTTCTTT	CASTAGPGRGGEAFF
TRBV10-3	TRBD2	-	TRBJ2-5	TGTGCCATCAGTGAGTTCGGTACTAGCGAAGAGACCCAGTACTTC	CAISEFGTSEETQYF
TRBV28	-	-	TRBJ1-4	TGTGCCAGCAGTTGGGGGGGCGTTAATGAAAAACTGTTTTTT	CASSWGGVNEKLFF